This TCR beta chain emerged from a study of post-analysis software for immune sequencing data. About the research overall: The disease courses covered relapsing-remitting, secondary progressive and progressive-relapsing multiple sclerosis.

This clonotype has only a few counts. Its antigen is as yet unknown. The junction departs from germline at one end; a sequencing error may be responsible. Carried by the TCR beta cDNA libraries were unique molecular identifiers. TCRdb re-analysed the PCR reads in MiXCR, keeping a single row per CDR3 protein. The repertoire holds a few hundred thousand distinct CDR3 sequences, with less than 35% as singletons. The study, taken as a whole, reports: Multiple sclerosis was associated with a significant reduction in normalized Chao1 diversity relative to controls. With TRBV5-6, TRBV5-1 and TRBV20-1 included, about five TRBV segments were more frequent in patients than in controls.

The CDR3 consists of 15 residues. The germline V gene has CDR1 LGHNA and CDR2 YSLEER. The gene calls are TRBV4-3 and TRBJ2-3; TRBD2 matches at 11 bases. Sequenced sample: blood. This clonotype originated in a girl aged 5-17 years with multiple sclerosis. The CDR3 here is CASSRTSGSTDTRYF. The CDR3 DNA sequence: TGCGCCAGCAGCCGAACTAGCGGGAGCACAGATACGCGGTATTTT.